Listed here are 18 T cell receptor beta chains from one sample, sequenced in a study of blood T cell repertoires in COVID-19. Only in-frame clones appear in the TCRdb table, and some are missing; sequencing was by immunoSEQ multiplex PCR. The sample records about 240,000 clones, around nine tenths being singletons. Sequenced input: PBMCs or T cells enriched from blood (not recorded which). These receptors came from a woman in her 30s who had recovered from COVID-19.

The rearrangement links TRBV19 to TRBJ2-1; 7 bases are a match to TRBD2. The V gene's germline CDR1 is LNHDA and CDR2 SQIVND (reference sequence). This CDR3 is 15 amino acids long. The junction had 3 bases not matched to a gene; V was cut back by 1 base and J by 3 bases. DNA of the CDR3: TGTGCCAGTAGTATAGTGGCTAGCGGCTACAATGAGCAGTTCTTC. Translating gives CASSIVASGYNEQFF.

The chain links TRBV12-3 or TRBV12-4 to TRBJ2-2; maybe TRBD1 (6 bases). This CDR3 spans 13 amino acids. The V and J ends lost 4 bases and 8 bases respectively, with 11 bases between them. CDR3 sequence (DNA): TGTGCCAGCAGTTACAGGGAATCGGGGGAGCTGTTTTTT. It yields the protein CASSYRESGELFF.

The rearrangement links TRBV2 to TRBJ1-6, with D possibly TRBD1 on 6 matching bases. CDR3 length: 15 amino acids. The V end lost 1 base, the J end lost 9 bases, and 13 bases lay between the germline ends. Germline lookup yields CDR1 SNHLY and CDR2 FYNNEI. CDR3 amino acids: CASSEEGGSRSPLHF. CDR3 DNA sequence: TGTGCCAGCAGTGAAGAGGGGGGGAGTCGTTCACCCCTCCACTTT.

The chain joins TRBV28 to TRBJ2-1; 11 bases agree with TRBD2. This CDR3 has 18 amino acids. CDR1 and CDR2 from the germline V gene are MDHEN and SYDVKM. The V and J ends lost 7 bases and 2 bases, in that order; junction bases with no gene match: 13. CDR3 nucleotides: TGTGCCAGCACTCCACACCTCGGACTAGCGGGTACCTACAATGAGCAGTTCTTC. Protein product: CASTPHLGLAGTYNEQFF.

Comment on this clone: Other DNA sequences from this sample encode an identical CDR3 as well. V is TRBV28 and J is TRBJ1-3; unclear D gene. The germline V and J ends were trimmed by 3 bases and 4 bases, with 4 bases remaining between them. The CDR3 consists of 12 residues. Germline loops: CDR1 MDHEN, CDR2 SYDVKM. CDR3 nucleotides: TGTGCCAGCAGTTTGCGGGGAAACACCATATATTTT. Residues: CASSLRGNTIYF.

The chain combines TRBV4-2 with TRBJ1-1; the D gene is possibly TRBD1 (5 bases). The V end was cut by 0 bases, the J end by 0 bases, with 14 bases between. The CDR3 totals 17 residues. Per the germline V gene, CDR1 is LGHNA and CDR2 is YNFKEQ. DNA for the CDR3: TGTGCCAGCAGCCAAGAAGGTGGTGGGGGGGTGAACACTGAAGCTTTCTTT. This gives the protein CASSQEGGGGVNTEAFF.

This chain connects TRBV9 to TRBJ2-3, with 14 bases matching TRBD2. This CDR3 region has 23 residues. Germline values: CDR1 SGDLS, CDR2 YYNGEE. V shed 0 bases, J shed 0 bases, and the junction held 18 bases outside the gene matches. CDR3 sequence reads: CASSVGLAGGPVEFGGSTDTQYF. The CDR3 region has the DNA TGTGCCAGCAGCGTAGGACTAGCGGGAGGGCCGGTCGAATTTGGGGGTAGCACAGATACGCAGTATTTT.

The chain couples TRBV6-5 to TRBJ2-4, with a tentative D call TRBD2 (5 bases). CDR3 length: 15 amino acids. With 6 bases removed from V and 1 base from J, the gap between germline ends came to 13 bases. Germline CDR1 and CDR2: MNHEY and SVGAGI. The DNA for the CDR3 is TGTGCCAGCAGCTTGACACTAGGGGCCAAAAACATTCAGTACTTC. This translates into CASSLTLGAKNIQYF.

The chain employs TRBV28 and TRBJ2-5, with TRBD1 as a possible D gene (6 bases). V was clipped by 4 bases and J by 5 bases, with 14 bases between them. Germline CDR1 is MDHEN and CDR2 is SYDVKM. The CDR3 extends over 14 amino acids. CDR3 nucleotides: TGTGCCAGCAGTTCAAACAGGGTGATGGAGACCCAGTACTTC. It yields the protein CASSSNRVMETQYF.

The CDR3 DNA reads as TGTGCCAGCAGCTCCCTCGGGACAGGAGCCTACGAGCAGTACTTC. Its protein product is CASSSLGTGAYEQYF. This rearrangement joins TRBV11-2 to TRBJ2-7, with 8 bases that match TRBD1. This CDR3 has 15 residues. With 4 bases clipped from V and 2 bases from J, the junction kept 7 bases outside the gene matches. The germline CDR1 and CDR2 sequences are SGHAT and FQNNGV.

This sequence joins TRBV4-3 and TRBJ2-5, with 12 positions matching TRBD2. Trimming cost V 4 bases and J 5 bases; bases outside gene matches: 5. In germline, CDR1 is LGHNA, CDR2 YSLEER. The CDR3 has 15 residues. The chain's CDR3 is CASSPSSGRAETQYF. CDR3 nucleotide sequence: TGCGCCAGCAGCCCGTCTAGCGGGAGGGCGGAGACCCAGTACTTC.

The rearrangement links TRBV30 to TRBJ2-7; D unresolved. The germline gives CDR1 GTSNPN, CDR2 SVGIG (reference sequence). Between the trimmed V and J ends, which lost 3 bases and 4 bases, there was a span of 10 bases. The CDR3 length is 12 residues. The CDR3 region is CAWRESAYEQYF. In DNA, the CDR3 is TGTGCCTGGAGGGAAAGCGCTTACGAGCAGTACTTC. Full variable domain (rest looked up from reference TRBV30 and TRBJ2-7): SQTIHQWPATLVQPVGSPLSLECTVEGTSNPNLYWYRQAAGRGLQLLFYSVGIGQISSEVPQNLSASRPQDRQFILSSKKLLLSDSGFYLCAWRESAYEQYFGPGTRLTVT.

This clone has just one count. The rearrangement links TRBV29-1 to TRBJ1-2, with 9 bases that match TRBD1. From germline, CDR1 is SQVTM and CDR2 ANQGSEA. V lost 7 bases to trimming and J lost 3 bases; unmatched junction nucleotides: 9. The CDR3 spans 14 residues. The CDR3 reads CSALGQGGYYGYTF. DNA for the CDR3: TGCAGCGCCCTGGGACAGGGCGGGTACTATGGCTACACCTTC. The full variable domain, in which reference TRBV29-1 and TRBJ1-2 provide the parts outside the CDR3, is SAVISQKPSRDICQRGTSLTIQCQVDSQVTMMFWYRQQPGQSLTLIATANQGSEATYESGFVIDKFPISRPNLTFSTLTVSNMSPEDSSIYLCSALGQGGYYGYTFGSGTRLTVV.

V and J are TRBV3-1 (or the pseudogene TRBV3-2) and TRBJ1-2; no reliable D call. V was trimmed by 0 bases and J by 0 bases, leaving 5 bases between them. The germline V gene encodes CDR1 LGHDT and CDR2 YNNKEL (reference sequence). The length of the CDR3 is 14 residues. The CDR3 coding sequence is TGTGCCAGCAGCCAAGAGGCAGCTAACTATGGCTACACCTTC. Translation gives CASSQEAANYGYTF.

The V gene is TRBV20-1, the J gene TRBJ1-1; D is unresolved. Per germline, CDR1 DFQATT and CDR2 SNEGSKA (reference sequence). This CDR3 is built from 11 residues. The germline V and J ends were trimmed by 5 bases and 4 bases, with 8 bases remaining between them. DNA for the CDR3: TGCAGTGCTGCCATAGTCACTGAAGCTTTCTTT. Translated: CSAAIVTEAFF.

The V call is TRBV11-2, the J call TRBJ2-7; 7 bases map to TRBD2. V lost 5 bases, J lost 3 bases, and 10 bases stayed unmatched. This CDR3 spans 15 amino acids. Germline V gene data show CDR1 as SGHAT and CDR2 as FQNNGV. The CDR3 DNA reads as TGTGCCAGCAGCGACACGGGGGGAGGGATCTACGAGCAGTACTTC. It translates to CASSDTGGGIYEQYF.

The rearrangement joins TRBV7-8 to TRBJ2-1; 8 nucleotides line up with TRBD2. Per the germline V gene, CDR1 is SGHVS and CDR2 is FQNEAQ. The CDR3 sequence is 17 residues long. Unmatched junction bases numbered 8, after V lost 3 bases and J lost 1 base. The CDR3 protein is CASSLGRGRPSYNEQFF. CDR3 coding DNA: TGTGCCAGCAGCTTGGGCCGCGGGAGGCCTTCCTACAATGAGCAGTTCTTC.

The rearrangement links TRBV30 to TRBJ1-1; the D gene is possibly TRBD1 (5 bases). Deletions cut 4 bases from V and 3 bases from J, with 9 bases between. The CDR3 consists of 12 residues. CDR1 and CDR2 from the germline V gene are GTSNPN and SVGIG (reference sequence). The CDR3 loop is CAWTGAYTEAFF. In DNA, the CDR3 is TGTGCCTGGACTGGGGCTTACACTGAAGCTTTCTTT.